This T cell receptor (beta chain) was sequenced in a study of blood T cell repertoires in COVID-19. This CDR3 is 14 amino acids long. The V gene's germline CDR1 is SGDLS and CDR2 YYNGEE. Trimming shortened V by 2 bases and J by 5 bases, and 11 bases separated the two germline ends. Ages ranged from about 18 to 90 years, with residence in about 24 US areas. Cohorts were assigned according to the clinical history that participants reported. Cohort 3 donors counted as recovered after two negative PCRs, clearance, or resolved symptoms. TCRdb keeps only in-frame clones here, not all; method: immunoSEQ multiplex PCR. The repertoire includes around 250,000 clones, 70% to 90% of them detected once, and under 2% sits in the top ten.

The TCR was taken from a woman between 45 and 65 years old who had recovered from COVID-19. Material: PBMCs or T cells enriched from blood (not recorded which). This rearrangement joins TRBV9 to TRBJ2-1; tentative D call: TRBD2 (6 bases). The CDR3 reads CASSVRLANNEQFF. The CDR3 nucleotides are TGTGCCAGCAGCGTTAGGCTAGCGAACAATGAGCAGTTCTTC.